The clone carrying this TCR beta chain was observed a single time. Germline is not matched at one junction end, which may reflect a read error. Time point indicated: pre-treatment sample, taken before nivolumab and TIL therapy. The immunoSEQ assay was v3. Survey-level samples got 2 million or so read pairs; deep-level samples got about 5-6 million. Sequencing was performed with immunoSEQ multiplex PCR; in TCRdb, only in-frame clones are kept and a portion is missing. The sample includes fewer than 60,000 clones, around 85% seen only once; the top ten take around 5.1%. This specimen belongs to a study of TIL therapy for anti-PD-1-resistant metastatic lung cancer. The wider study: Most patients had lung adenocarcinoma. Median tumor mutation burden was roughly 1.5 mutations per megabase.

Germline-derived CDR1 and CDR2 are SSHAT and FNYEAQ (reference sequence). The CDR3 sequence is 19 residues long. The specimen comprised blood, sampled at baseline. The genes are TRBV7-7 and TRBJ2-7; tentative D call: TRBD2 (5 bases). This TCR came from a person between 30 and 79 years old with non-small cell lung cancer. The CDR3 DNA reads TGTGCTAGCAGCTTAGCGAAAAGGGCACTAAAAATGCCGAGCTACGAGCAGTACTTC. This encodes CASSLAKRALKMPSYEQYF.